This note documents a single T cell receptor beta chain sequence. The data originate from a study of blood T cell repertoires in COVID-19. Whole-study context: Samples came from the United States, Italy and Spain, spanning acute and convalescent COVID-19. PBMCs, B-cell-depleted T cells, or T cells provided the cDNA or gDNA that made up the material.

CDR1 is SNHLY, CDR2 FYNNEI, per germline. This CDR3 is built from 16 residues. Between the trimmed V and J ends, which lost 5 bases and 2 bases, there was a span of 15 bases. Recruited during active infection, patients (from Seattle) were subsequently followed longitudinally. In the original processing: How many nucleated cells were present was estimated from reference gene primer amplification. Assay: immunoSEQ multiplex PCR; the TCRdb copy retains only in-frame clones and omits some. Clonal size and the V and J genes are those of that table, whereas D and trimming came from the DNA. The sample has fewer than 200,000 clones, approximately 79% seen once.

This sequence joins TRBV2 and TRBJ2-2; a weak D match, TRBD1 (5 bases). The source of this sequence is a woman between 40 and 50 years old with COVID-19, enrolled during active disease. Sequencing was performed on peripheral blood. CDR3 loop: CASSRRQLFNTGELFF. Written as DNA, the CDR3 is TGTGCCAGCAGTCGACGACAGCTATTCAACACCGGGGAGCTGTTTTTT.